The 26 T cell receptor beta chains presented below share a single source sample, sequenced in a study of cytomegalovirus exposure and HLA in healthy donors. The PCR ran on 60 Vbeta and 13 Jbeta primers. Using immunoSEQ multiplex PCR, the repertoire was profiled, and TCRdb retains in-frame clones only, with some absent. The data show roughly 170,000 clones, more than 60% seen once. The sample comprised PBMCs. These receptors were taken from a woman aged 30 to 39 in good health and CMV-seropositive.

The J gene is TRBJ1-1, the V gene TRBV27, with 7 positions matching TRBD1. Germline V gives CDR1 MNHEY, CDR2 SMNVEV (reference sequence). The CDR3 is made up of 15 amino acids. The ends lost 6 bases at V and 5 bases at J; junction bases unmatched: 12. CDR3 coding DNA: TGTGCCAGCAGGATACAGGAGGAACAGGGGACTGAAGCTTTCTTT. It is translated as CASRIQEEQGTEAFF.

This chain uses TRBV7-8 with TRBJ2-7; the match to TRBD2 covers 9 bases. After removal of 1 base from V and 4 bases from J, the junction contained 8 bases not matched to a gene. The CDR3 sequence is 16 residues long. Germline V gives CDR1 SGHVS, CDR2 FQNEAQ. The CDR3: CASSLEGSGSWYEQYF. The CDR3 nucleotides are TGTGCCAGCAGCTTAGAGGGTAGCGGGAGTTGGTACGAGCAGTACTTC.

The CDR3 DNA sequence: TGTGCCAGCAGCTTGAACCCACCCTTAACTCACGAGCAGTACTTC. This gives the protein CASSLNPPLTHEQYF. The rearrangement joins TRBV11-2 to TRBJ2-7; D gene uncertain. In germline, CDR1 is SGHAT, CDR2 FQNNGV. Trimming left V 3 bases short and J 5 bases short, with 17 bases between. The CDR3 length is 15 residues.

The V call is TRBV4-1, the J call TRBJ2-7; possible D gene TRBD2, 6 bases. The CDR3 has 16 amino acids. CDR1 is MGHRA and CDR2 is YSYEKL in the germline V gene. Trimming removed 0 bases from V and 9 bases from J, with 21 bases in between. The CDR3 nucleotides are TGCGCCAGCAGCCAAGATGGGGAGGTTGTCAGGGTCGTGCAGTACTTC. This codes for CASSQDGEVVRVVQYF.

Notes on this clone: This specimen includes other DNA sequences encoding the same CDR3. The V call is TRBV27, the J call TRBJ2-6; D remains ambiguous. The CDR3 totals 14 residues. Germline values: CDR1 MNHEY, CDR2 SMNVEV (reference sequence). Trimming pared 4 bases from V and 1 base from J, leaving 5 bases between. The DNA for the CDR3 is TGTGCCAGCAGTTCACTTTCTGGGGCCAACGTCCTGACTTTC. It encodes CASSSLSGANVLTF.

In this sample, this clone turned up once. The chain carries TRBV7-3 and TRBJ2-1, with 13 positions matching TRBD2. The V segment lost 0 bases and the J segment 7 bases; nucleotides outside the gene matches: 12. Germline assignment: CDR1 SGHTA and CDR2 FQGTGA. The CDR3 length is 19 residues. CDR3 region: CASSLTGLAGVSMGNEQFF. CDR3 in DNA: TGTGCCAGCAGCTTAACAGGACTAGCGGGAGTCAGTATGGGTAATGAGCAGTTCTTC.

The chain links TRBV30 to TRBJ2-3; 7 nucleotides line up with TRBD2. Per the germline V gene, CDR1 is GTSNPN and CDR2 is SVGIG (reference sequence). This CDR3 is 14 amino acids long. The V segment lost 5 bases and the J segment 3 bases; nucleotides outside the gene matches: 8. CDR3 DNA: TGTGCCTGGGGGGCGGGAGAAGTAACAGATACGCAGTATTTT. This sequence encodes CAWGAGEVTDTQYF.

The chain combines TRBV30 with TRBJ2-3; no definite D call. The CDR3 runs to 15 residues. Germline CDR1 is GTSNPN and CDR2 is SVGIG (reference sequence). Deletions cut 4 bases from V and 3 bases from J, with 17 bases between. The CDR3 here is CAWNPEEQTTDTQYF. CDR3 bases: TGTGCCTGGAATCCCGAGGAGCAAACAACAGATACGCAGTATTTT.

This sequence joins TRBV7-9 and TRBJ2-1, with D possibly being TRBD2 (5 bases). The CDR3 runs to 13 residues. Trimming pared 2 bases from V and 4 bases from J, leaving 6 bases between. Germline V CDR1 and CDR2: SEHNR, FQNEAQ (reference sequence). The CDR3 coding sequence is TGTGCCAGCAGCTTAACTAGTTACAATGAGCAGTTCTTC. Translation: CASSLTSYNEQFF. Together with reference TRBV7-9 and TRBJ2-1, the CDR3 gives the full variable domain: DTGVSQNPRHKITKRGQNVTFRCDPISEHNRLYWYRQTLGQGPEFLTYFQNEAQLEKSRLLSDRFSAERPKGSFSTLEIQRTEQGDSAMYLCASSLTSYNEQFFGPGTRLTVL.

J is TRBJ2-7 and V is TRBV10-2, with D possibly matching TRBD2 (6 bases). The CDR3 sequence is 13 residues long. Trimming took off 5 bases at V and 7 bases at J, with 15 bases between the two ends. Germline CDR1 is WSHSY and CDR2 is SAAADI. CDR3 in amino acids: CASSRDFLGEQYF. In DNA, the CDR3 is TGCGCCAGCAGTCGGGACTTCCTCGGAGAGCAGTACTTC.

The chain combines TRBV9 with TRBJ2-3; D is unclear. The germline CDR1 and CDR2 sequences are SGDLS and YYNGEE. CDR3 length: 13 amino acids. The V gene lost 0 bases and the J gene lost 10 bases, with 12 bases spanning the gap. Here the CDR3 reads CASSVDPSEAQYF. The CDR3 DNA follows: TGTGCCAGCAGCGTAGACCCCTCCGAGGCGCAGTATTTT.

J is TRBJ2-7 and V is TRBV6-5; 9 bases align to TRBD1. The CDR3 has 14 residues. CDR1 and CDR2 (germline): MNHEY, SVGAGI. Trimming cost V 1 base and J 7 bases; bases outside gene matches: 5. The CDR3 loop is CASSYLQGAGEQYF. As DNA, the CDR3 is TGTGCCAGCAGTTACTTACAGGGGGCAGGGGAGCAGTACTTC.

This clone was observed a few times. V gene TRBV15 combines with J gene TRBJ2-5; 9 bases align to TRBD2. The CDR3 sequence is 18 residues long. Germline trimming cut 1 base from V and 6 bases from J; bases unmatched to any gene: 15. The germline V gene has CDR1 LNHNV and CDR2 YYDKDF (reference sequence). CDR3 in DNA: TGTGCCACCAGCAGAGGTGGCGATAGCGGGAGATTTGCGAAGACCCAGTACTTC. Its protein product is CATSRGGDSGRFAKTQYF.

The chain joins TRBV19 to TRBJ2-3, with 15 bases matching TRBD2. The CDR3 loop spans 16 amino acids. Germline trimming cut 6 bases from V and 4 bases from J; bases unmatched to any gene: 5. Germline CDR1 is LNHDA and CDR2 is SQIVND (reference sequence). Here the CDR3 DNA reads TGTGCCAGTAGAGGACTAGCGGGAGGGGCGGCAGATACGCAGTATTTT. Its translation is CASRGLAGGAADTQYF.

This chain links TRBV6-1 with TRBJ2-1, with 8 bases identical to TRBD2. The germline CDR1 and CDR2 sequences are MNHNS and SASEGT. J was trimmed by 2 bases and V by 7 bases; bases with no gene match: 7. This CDR3 is 15 amino acids long. Written as DNA, the CDR3 is TGTGCCAGCATAAGGAGCGGGAGCACCTACAATGAGCAGTTCTTC. Amino acids: CASIRSGSTYNEQFF.

The chain combines TRBV27 with TRBJ2-3; possibly TRBD2 for D (5 bases). Germline V gene data show CDR1 as MNHEY and CDR2 as SMNVEV (reference sequence). The CDR3 runs to 16 residues. Trimming cost V 1 base and J 5 bases, with 16 bases left between them. This CDR3 reads CASSLWENPHIDTQYF. The CDR3 DNA is TGTGCCAGCAGTTTATGGGAGAACCCCCACATAGATACGCAGTATTTT.

This clone was detected only a few times. At the DNA level, this CDR3 is encoded by other sequences in the same sample as well. The J gene is TRBJ2-7, the V gene TRBV28; 12 bases are a match to TRBD2. Per germline, CDR1 MDHEN and CDR2 SYDVKM. This CDR3 has 15 amino acids. V dropped 2 bases and J dropped 4; count of bases not matched to a gene: 3. The CDR3 bases are TGTGCCAGCAGTTTACTAGCGGGAGGGCCTTACGAGCAGTACTTC. Amino acid sequence: CASSLLAGGPYEQYF.

This chain joins TRBV10-3 and TRBJ1-5, with 7 bases matching TRBD1. V lost 11 bases, J lost 3 bases, and 7 bases stayed unmatched. The CDR3 consists of 13 residues. The V gene's germline CDR1 is ENHRY and CDR2 SYGVKD. The CDR3 reads CAVQTGPNQPQHF. CDR3 bases: TGTGCCGTTCAGACAGGGCCCAATCAGCCCCAGCATTTT.

The rearrangement joins TRBV25-1 to TRBJ2-7; no definite D call. The V gene's germline CDR1 is MGHDK and CDR2 SYGVNS. V lost 4 bases and J lost 3, with 4 bases in between. The CDR3 extends over 11 amino acids. The CDR3 reads CASSGYYEQYF. CDR3 coding DNA: TGTGCCAGCAGTGGCTACTACGAGCAGTACTTC.

This sequence joins TRBV9 and TRBJ2-5; 14 bases line up with TRBD2. Germline loops: CDR1 SGDLS, CDR2 YYNGEE. This CDR3 has 17 amino acids. The V segment lost 2 bases and the J segment 2 bases; nucleotides outside the gene matches: 5. CDR3: CASSVGLAGGSQETQYF. The CDR3 DNA sequence: TGTGCCAGCAGCGTCGGACTAGCGGGAGGATCGCAAGAGACCCAGTACTTC.

With respect to this clone: A read error may produce the germline difference seen at one junction end. CDR3 loop: CACRASGPYELFF. The CDR3 bases are TGTGCCTGCAGGGCTAGCGGGCCGTATGAGCTGTTTTTT. The chain uses TRBV28 and TRBJ2-2; 8 bases line up with TRBD2. The CDR3 extends over 13 amino acids. CDR1 MDHEN and CDR2 SYDVKM come from the germline V gene.

The chain carries TRBV2 and TRBJ2-3; 9 nucleotides match TRBD2. This CDR3 spans 16 amino acids. Germline V gene lookup returns CDR1 SNHLY and CDR2 FYNNEI. The V gene end was trimmed by 1 base and the J gene end by 4 bases; junction bases not matched to a gene: 6. CDR3 sequence: CASSEGGSGRSDTQYF. The CDR3 DNA reads TGTGCCAGCAGTGAAGGTGGTAGCGGGAGATCAGATACGCAGTATTTT.

The chain recombines TRBV6-5 with TRBJ1-5; 10 nucleotides match TRBD1. The trim removed 6 bases at V and 5 bases at J, leaving 4 bases unmatched. Germline V gene lookup returns CDR1 MNHEY and CDR2 SVGAGI. The CDR3 extends over 14 amino acids. CDR3 amino acids: CASRSGTGDQPQHF. The CDR3 DNA follows: TGTGCCAGCAGGTCCGGGACAGGGGATCAGCCCCAGCATTTT.

This clone showed up just once. CDR3 nucleotide sequence: TGTGCCAGCAGCTTGGACAACAATGAGCAGTTCTTC. Its protein is CASSLDNNEQFF. The chain carries TRBV5-4 and TRBJ2-1; no reliable D call. The V and J ends lost 0 bases and 5 bases respectively, with 3 bases between them. Germline V CDR1 and CDR2: SGHNT, YYREEE (reference sequence). This CDR3 is 12 amino acids long.

The chain is built from TRBV7-2 and TRBJ1-5, with 10 positions matching TRBD1. With V trimmed by 5 bases and J by 6 bases, 4 bases remained unmatched. The CDR3 totals 14 residues. Germline V lookup: CDR1 SGHTA, CDR2 FQGNSA. The CDR3 reads CASSVRDRGQPQHF. Here the CDR3 DNA reads TGTGCCAGCAGCGTCCGGGACAGGGGTCAGCCCCAGCATTTT.

The rearrangement joins TRBV5-8 to TRBJ2-1; TRBD2 matches at 8 bases. In germline, CDR1 is SGHTS, CDR2 YDEGEE. The CDR3 contains 15 residues. V was pared by 4 bases and J by 4 bases, with 7 bases of the junction left unmatched. This CDR3 reads CASSIAGGLYNEQFF. The CDR3 coding sequence is TGTGCCAGCAGCATTGCGGGAGGCCTATACAATGAGCAGTTCTTC.